This T cell receptor beta chain was sequenced in a study of CD8+ T cells in alopecia areata. V was clipped by 2 bases and J by 8 bases, with 7 bases between them. Germline V gene sequence: CDR1 GTSNPN, CDR2 SVGIG (reference sequence). This CDR3 region has 11 residues. The treatment here: oral pan-JAK inhibitor, 5-10 mg twice daily. It was from alopecia areata patients that lesional scalp punch biopsies and peripheral blood were collected. As for this clone: Antigen: not known.

Following extraction, RNA underwent reverse transcription to cDNA, which served as the sequencing template. This table comes from immunoSEQ multiplex PCR, and its TCRdb copy is limited to in-frame clones, with some not included. Among about 290,000 clones listed, roughly 64% were seen once. The study's findings and limits: Affected scalp, especially in alopecia totalis/universalis, had a higher clonality than normal scalp did.

V gene TRBV30 combines with J gene TRBJ2-1; no firm D call. The sequences come from CD4+ T cells sorted from blood, collected at week 24, from a patient treated with tofacitinib. The receptor was derived from a human donor with alopecia areata. CDR3 in amino acids: CAWSSEDEQFF. CDR3 nucleotide sequence: TGTGCCTGGAGTTCGGAAGATGAGCAGTTCTTC.